This T cell receptor (beta chain) comes out of a study of regulatory T cells in long-lasting Graves disease. Sequencing libraries for TCR beta were prepared with iRepertoire HTBI primers and Arm-PCR of CDR3 regions. From the multiplex PCR reads, TCRdb called clonotypes with MiXCR, one entry per CDR3 protein. The sample has over 400,000 distinct CDR3 sequences, 14% seen once. Time point: newly diagnosed GD, antithyroid drugs for less than 3 months. The TCR library was made from RNA that had been extracted from PBMCs in TRIzol. CDR1 is SGHDT and CDR2 is YYEEEE in the germline V gene. The J segment lost 4 bases and the V segment lost 0 bases, leaving 5 bases of the junction unmatched. The CDR3 has 15 amino acids. These data were likewise used in another study, on T cells in Graves' hyperthyroidism and ophthalmopathy. Per that paper: Hyperthyroidism patients were newly diagnosed, had disease duration under 2 months, and were aged 18 to 65 years. Lactation, pregnancy, other autoimmune disease or uncontrolled infection excluded patients. A 13 V-J model separated ophthalmopathy from stable hyperthyroidism.

This material consisted of peripheral blood mononuclear cells (PBMCs), taken at new diagnosis, from a patient treated with antithyroid drugs. The receptor was derived from a woman aged 50 to 65 with Graves disease. J is TRBJ2-5 and V is TRBV5-6; 8 bases are shared with TRBD1. The DNA for the CDR3 is TGTGCCAGCAGCTTGGACAGGGGGATGTTAGAGACCCAGTACTTC. The encoded protein is CASSLDRGMLETQYF.